A single sample is the source of the 29 T cell receptor beta chains below, sequenced in a study of T cells in Graves' hyperthyroidism and ophthalmopathy. Researchers took RNA transcripts and amplified the TCR beta CDR3 regions from them. A set of HTBI primers served as the primers for a first-round RT-PCR of the TCR CDR3. TCRdb reprocessed the multiplex PCR reads with MiXCR, giving one entry per CDR3 protein. The sample has roughly 38,000 distinct CDR3 sequences, about 50% seen once. Material for sequencing was blood. Receptor source: a woman aged 50 to 60 with Graves' hyperthyroidism that later progressed to Graves' ophthalmopathy.

This clonotype was recorded only once. This chain uses TRBV28 with TRBJ2-7, with TRBD2 as a possible D gene (5 bases). The ends were cut back, 2 bases at V and 8 bases at J, with 19 bases in the middle. The CDR3 loop spans 15 amino acids. Looked up from germline, CDR1 is MDHEN and CDR2 is SYDVKM. The CDR3 DNA is TGTGCCAGCAGTTTAACCGGGGATGGGCAGCCCCAGCAGTACTTC. As protein: CASSLTGDGQPQQYF.

This sequence joins TRBV9 and TRBJ1-1; D is unclear. Germline V gives CDR1 SGDLS, CDR2 YYNGEE. V lost 0 bases and J 7 bases, leaving 10 bases between the germline ends. This CDR3 has 13 amino acids. CDR3 region: CASSVGHPDEAFF. The CDR3, as DNA: TGTGCCAGCAGCGTAGGGCACCCCGATGAAGCTTTCTTT.

The V gene is TRBV5-1, the J gene TRBJ1-1; weak D call: TRBD1 (5 bases). The length of the CDR3 is 15 residues. Germline CDR1 SGHRS, CDR2 YFSETQ. V dropped 7 bases and J dropped 3 bases, with 19 bases sitting between them. CDR3 loop: CASGWGMRVDTEAFF. The CDR3 nucleotides are TGCGCCAGCGGCTGGGGGATGAGGGTGGACACTGAAGCTTTCTTT.

The table lists this clonotype with many counts. The gene calls are TRBV5-6 and TRBJ2-3; TRBD2 aligns across 8 bases. The CDR3 loop spans 14 amino acids. V lost 1 base, J lost 5 bases, and 3 bases stayed unmatched. CDR1 SGHDT and CDR2 YYEEEE come from the germline V gene. CDR3 protein: CASSLLAGGDTQYF. The CDR3 DNA reads TGTGCCAGCAGCTTGCTGGCGGGAGGAGATACGCAGTATTTT.

The CDR3 spells CASSFPGLAETRGLGAYEQYF. The CDR3 DNA is TGCGCCAGCAGCTTCCCGGGACTAGCGGAAACCCGGGGACTAGGGGCCTACGAGCAGTACTTC. The V and J genes are TRBV5-1 and TRBJ2-7, with TRBD2 matching over 11 bases. J gave up 2 bases and V 2 bases, and 21 bases lay outside the gene matches. The CDR3 extends over 21 amino acids. Germline V gene lookup returns CDR1 SGHRS and CDR2 YFSETQ.

The sample holds many counts of this clonotype. The gene calls are TRBV11-2 and TRBJ1-1, with D uncertain. Germline V gives CDR1 SGHAT, CDR2 FQNNGV. The CDR3 runs 13 residues. Trimming cost V 3 bases and J 1 base, with 6 bases left between them. CDR3 in amino acids: CASSFQENTEAFF. CDR3 DNA sequence: TGTGCCAGCAGCTTTCAGGAGAACACTGAAGCTTTCTTT.

The sample holds many counts of this clonotype. The chain carries TRBV6-2 or TRBV6-3 and TRBJ1-5, with D unresolved. Germline values: CDR1 MNHEY, CDR2 SVGEGT. The V end lost 2 bases, the J end lost 7 bases, and 12 bases lay between the germline ends. The CDR3 is made up of 14 amino acids. The DNA of the CDR3 is TGTGCCAGCAGTTACGCCCTCCCGGGGCAGCCCCAGCATTTT. Protein sequence: CASSYALPGQPQHF.

The table lists this clonotype with many counts. The chain links TRBV20-1 to TRBJ1-5; 9 bases agree with TRBD1. The CDR3 is 16 residues long. V gave up 6 bases and J gave up 3 bases; unmatched junction bases: 12. Germline CDR1 DFQATT, CDR2 SNEGSKA (reference sequence). CDR3 in amino acids: CSAHKRDRDPNQPQHF. The DNA for the CDR3 is TGCAGTGCCCATAAACGGGACAGGGATCCCAATCAGCCCCAGCATTTT.

This clonotype was recorded a few times. This chain connects TRBV28 to TRBJ1-4; 7 bases match TRBD1. This CDR3 spans 16 amino acids. The junction had 14 bases not matched to a gene; V was cut back by 6 bases and J by 7 bases. Germline V gives CDR1 MDHEN, CDR2 SYDVKM. The CDR3: CASRKQYRGLREKLFF. CDR3 DNA: TGTGCCAGCAGAAAACAATACAGGGGATTACGTGAAAAACTGTTTTTT.

The V call is TRBV6-2 or TRBV6-3, the J call TRBJ1-4; D is uncertain. Trimming took 2 bases from V and 8 from J, leaving 12 bases between them. Germline V gene sequence: CDR1 MNHEY, CDR2 SVGEGT. The CDR3 covers 14 residues. The CDR3 region is CASSYLILAEKLFF. CDR3 nucleotides: TGTGCCAGCAGTTACCTTATCCTAGCGGAAAAACTGTTTTTT.

The chain recombines TRBV7-2 with TRBJ2-7; 12 nucleotides agree with TRBD2. The germline V gene encodes CDR1 SGHTA and CDR2 FQGNSA. V lost 6 bases to trimming and J lost 6 bases; unmatched junction nucleotides: 18. The length of the CDR3 is 18 residues. CDR3 region: CASRRTGTSGSLGVEQYF. Here the CDR3 DNA reads TGTGCCAGCAGGCGCACCGGGACTAGCGGGTCCCTGGGCGTCGAGCAGTACTTC.

This clonotype was recorded at least ten times. The chain recombines TRBV24-1 with TRBJ2-2; D ambiguous. Germline loops: CDR1 KGHDR, CDR2 SFDVKD. V lost 8 bases and J lost 5, with 8 bases in between. The CDR3 loop spans 12 amino acids. CDR3 protein: CATMAYTGELFF. The CDR3 DNA reads TGTGCCACCATGGCTTATACCGGGGAGCTGTTTTTT.

This clonotype showed up many times. The CDR3 DNA reads as TGTGCCAGCAGCCAATGGACTAGCGGTCGCAATGAGCAGTTCTTC. Translating gives CASSQWTSGRNEQFF. V and J are TRBV3-1 and TRBJ2-1; 10 bases match TRBD2. CDR3 length: 15 amino acids. The junction had 4 bases not matched to a gene; V was cut back by 2 bases and J by 6 bases. Germline CDR1 is LGHDT and CDR2 is YNNKEL (reference sequence).

V and J are TRBV19 and TRBJ2-6; 9 bases are shared with TRBD2. This CDR3 contains 18 residues. Germline loops: CDR1 LNHDA, CDR2 SQIVND (reference sequence). J gave up 0 bases and V 5 bases, and 8 bases lay outside the gene matches. The CDR3 nucleotides are TGTGCCAGTAGTCCTTTAGCGGGAGTCCTCTCTGGGGCCAACGTCCTGACTTTC. This gives the protein CASSPLAGVLSGANVLTF.

V and J are TRBV9 and TRBJ2-3; 13 nucleotides align to TRBD2. The ends lost 0 bases at V and 11 bases at J; junction bases unmatched: 3. Germline V gives CDR1 SGDLS, CDR2 YYNGEE. There are 14 residues in the CDR3. This chain's CDR3 is CASSVGTSGSQQYF. CDR3 nucleotides: TGTGCCAGCAGCGTAGGGACTAGCGGGAGTCAGCAGTATTTT.

This clonotype has a single count. The chain employs TRBV6-5 and TRBJ2-7, with D perhaps TRBD1 or TRBD2 (5 bases each). The V and J ends lost 10 bases and 8 bases respectively, with 18 bases between them. The germline V gene has CDR1 MNHEY and CDR2 SVGAGI. This CDR3 has 12 residues. The DNA of the CDR3 is TGTGCCATCGGGACCGGATGGTCGCAGCAGTACTTC. Translated: CAIGTGWSQQYF.

This clonotype was detected only once. In nucleotides, the CDR3 is TGCAGTGCTACCTACAGGGACCGATCACCCCTCCACTTT. This translates into CSATYRDRSPLHF. V and J are TRBV20-1 and TRBJ1-6; tentative D call: TRBD1 (6 bases). Germline V gene lookup returns CDR1 DFQATT and CDR2 SNEGSKA (reference sequence). V lost 4 bases and J 10 bases, leaving 14 bases between the germline ends. This CDR3 has 13 residues.

This clonotype was seen at least ten times. V is TRBV11-2 and J is TRBJ2-1; D tentatively reads TRBD1 or TRBD2 (5 bases each). CDR1 SGHAT and CDR2 FQNNGV come from the germline V gene. This CDR3 is 18 amino acids long. V dropped 0 bases and J dropped 6 bases, with 21 bases sitting between them. DNA of the CDR3: TGTGCCAGCAGCTTAGACGGGGACGCACAGGATGGACTCAATGAGCAGTTCTTC. Its translation: CASSLDGDAQDGLNEQFF.

This clonotype was found many times. The rearrangement links TRBV12-3 or TRBV12-4 to TRBJ1-1; tentatively, D is TRBD1 (5 bases). With 6 bases removed from V and 7 bases from J, the gap between germline ends came to 15 bases. CDR3 length: 13 residues. The CDR3 loop is CASRTNRGLEAFF. DNA for the CDR3: TGTGCCAGCAGAACAAACCGGGGCCTTGAAGCTTTCTTT.

Points on this clonotype: It is likely a read error, because the conserved phenylalanine at the end of the CDR3 is missing. The chain combines TRBV12-3 or TRBV12-4 with TRBJ2-7; TRBD1 matches 10 bases. CDR3 length: 15 residues. V was pared by 4 bases and J by 5 bases, with 8 bases of the junction left unmatched. Here the CDR3 DNA reads TGTGCCAGCAGTTCCCCCGGGACAGGGGTGCACGAGCAGTACCTC. Translated, it gives CASSSPGTGVHEQYL.

Worth noting for this clonotype: It is likely a read error, because the conserved phenylalanine at the end of the CDR3 is missing. The rearrangement joins TRBV19 to TRBJ1-1; a weak D match, TRBD1 (5 bases). The CDR3 loop spans 16 amino acids. Germline V lookup: CDR1 LNHDA, CDR2 SQIVND (reference sequence). The CDR3 loop is CASSIWGFEGWTEAFS. The CDR3 DNA reads TGTGCCAGTAGTATATGGGGGTTCGAGGGATGGACTGAGGCTTTCTCT.

This clonotype has ten or more counts. This rearrangement joins TRBV6-1 to TRBJ2-1, with D perhaps assigned TRBD1 or TRBD2 (6 bases each). V was trimmed by 8 bases and J by 7 bases, leaving 24 bases between them. The CDR3 loop spans 16 amino acids. The germline gives CDR1 MNHNS, CDR2 SASEGT. CDR3 sequence: CASYSGQGRGVNEQFF. CDR3 sequence (DNA): TGTGCCAGCTATTCGGGGCAGGGAAGGGGGGTTAATGAGCAGTTCTTC.

V is TRBV20-1 and J is TRBJ1-4, with D hard to call. The CDR3 covers 13 residues. Trimming removed 3 bases at V and 6 bases at J, with 11 bases between. The germline V gene encodes CDR1 DFQATT and CDR2 SNEGSKA (reference sequence). The CDR3 region is CSASQREYEKLFF. CDR3 coding DNA: TGCAGTGCTAGTCAGCGGGAATATGAAAAACTGTTTTTT.

This clonotype was counted ten times or more. This chain joins TRBV12-3 or TRBV12-4 and TRBJ2-7; the match to TRBD2 covers 8 bases. J gave up 1 base and V 2 bases, and 4 bases lay outside the gene matches. The length of the CDR3 is 15 residues. In DNA form, the CDR3 reads TGTGCCAGCAGTTTATCTAGCGGGTGGTCCTACGAGCAGTACTTC. It encodes CASSLSSGWSYEQYF.

This clonotype has at least ten counts. The V and J genes are TRBV12-3 or TRBV12-4 and TRBJ2-1; 8 bases align to TRBD2. CDR3 length: 17 amino acids. Unmatched junction bases numbered 11, after V lost 5 bases and J lost 2 bases. CDR3 residues: CASSPRTSWDPYNEQFF. CDR3 bases: TGTGCCAGCAGTCCCCGGACTAGCTGGGACCCCTACAATGAGCAGTTCTTC.

Ten or more counts support this clonotype. The rearrangement joins TRBV19 to TRBJ1-3; D not resolved. Germline V lookup: CDR1 LNHDA, CDR2 SQIVND (reference sequence). The CDR3 consists of 14 residues. V gave up 3 bases and J gave up 2 bases, with 8 bases separating them. The DNA of the CDR3 is TGTGCCAGTAGTATCGAAGGCGCTGGAAACACCATATATTTT. Translating gives CASSIEGAGNTIYF.

The chain employs TRBV7-9 and TRBJ2-2, with TRBD2 as a possible D gene (5 bases). Germline loops: CDR1 SEHNR, CDR2 FQNEAQ (reference sequence). This CDR3 is built from 17 residues. V lost 5 bases to trimming and J lost 0 bases, with 16 bases between them. The CDR3 is CASSSTVSGTNTGELFF. For the CDR3, the DNA is TGTGCCAGCAGCAGCACCGTTTCCGGGACGAACACCGGGGAGCTGTTTTTT.

In regard to this clonotype: A read error may produce the germline difference seen at one junction end. The rearrangement joins TRBV6-1 to TRBJ1-5, with D unclear. Germline lookup yields CDR1 MNHNS and CDR2 SASEGT. CDR3 length: 13 residues. CDR3 sequence: CARRTEFNQPQHF. In DNA, the CDR3 is TGTGCCAGGAGGACGGAGTTCAATCAACCCCAGCATTTT.

Points on this clonotype: Relative to the germline gene, one junction end is altered; a read error may explain this. The chain joins TRBV5-1 to TRBJ2-7; 7 bases match TRBD2. CDR1 is SGHRS and CDR2 is YFSETQ in the germline V gene. The CDR3 spans 13 residues. The CDR3 DNA sequence: TGCGCTAGCAGCCCGGAGTGGGGGGGCGAGCAGTACTTC. Translating gives CASSPEWGGEQYF.